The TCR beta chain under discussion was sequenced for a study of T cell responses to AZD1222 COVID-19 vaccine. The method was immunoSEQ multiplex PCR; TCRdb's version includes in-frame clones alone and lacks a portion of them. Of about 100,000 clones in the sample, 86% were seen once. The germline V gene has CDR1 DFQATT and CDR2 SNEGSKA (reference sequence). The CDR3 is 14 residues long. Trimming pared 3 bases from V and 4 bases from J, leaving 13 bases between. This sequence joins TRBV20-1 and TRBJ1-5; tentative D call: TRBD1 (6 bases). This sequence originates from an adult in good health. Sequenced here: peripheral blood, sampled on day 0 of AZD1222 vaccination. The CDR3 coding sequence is TGCAGTGCTAGTTCGGGACACCTTAATCAGCCCCAGCATTTT. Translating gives CSASSGHLNQPQHF.